This T cell receptor beta chain was found in a study of shared clonotypes between healthy human individuals. This was a deep-level run. This table comes from immunoSEQ multiplex PCR, and its TCRdb copy is limited to in-frame clones, with some not included. The data contain about 730,000 clones, 72% of them singletons. Between the trimmed V and J ends, which lost 3 bases and 4 bases, there was a span of 10 bases. CDR3 size: 13 residues. Germline assignment: CDR1 LNHDA and CDR2 SQIVND (reference sequence). The specimen was memory CD4+ T cells sorted from blood. Indicated subset: CD45RA-negative fraction. The chain joins TRBV19 to TRBJ2-7, with D perhaps TRBD2 (5 bases). This clonotype was obtained from a woman aged 25 to 39 in good health. Here the CDR3 reads CASSISSWYEQYF. In DNA, the CDR3 is TGTGCCAGTAGTATCTCTAGCTGGTACGAGCAGTACTTC.